This entry features one TCR beta chain sequence. Antigen specificity is unknown. The CDR3 runs to 15 residues. V was clipped by 5 bases and J by 3 bases, with 14 bases between them. The germline V gene has CDR1 SGHTA and CDR2 FQGNSA. RNA extraction was followed by reverse transcription into cDNA, which acted as the sequencing template. TCRdb's table, derived via immunoSEQ multiplex PCR, lists solely in-frame clones and lacks some. The sample has approximately 200,000 clones, 45% to 65% seen once. The sample belongs to a study of CD8+ T cells in alopecia areata. Turning to the study itself: Patients took tofacitinib for 6 to 18 months, followed by 6 drug-free months. General study findings and limits: Amid tofacitinib therapy, many expanded lesional clones stayed present in scalp and blood. More clonal than normal scalp was lesional scalp, particularly alopecia totalis/universalis.

Regarding treatment: oral pan-JAK inhibitor, 5-10 mg twice daily. PBMCs, the starting material, were the source of sorted CD4+ and CD8+ T cells. This sequence joins TRBV7-2 and TRBJ1-5; D gene unclear. Sequenced material: CD4+ T cells sorted from blood, taken at week 4, from a patient treated with tofacitinib. The clonotype originates from a human donor with alopecia areata. CDR3 coding DNA: TGTGCCAGCAGCCCGCAGCCGGTGCCCAATCAGCCCCAGCATTTT. Translating gives CASSPQPVPNQPQHF.